This T cell receptor beta chain appears in the sequencing data of a study of blood T cell repertoires in COVID-19. Methods used by the authors: Reference gene primer amplification in the assay estimated nucleated cell counts. Produced via immunoSEQ multiplex PCR; TCRdb's table is partial and in-frame only. V and J calls and clone size follow that table, whereas D and trimming were derived from the DNA. The sample has over 250,000 clones, about 88% seen once. The sample was peripheral blood. The source is a man aged 60 to 75 who had recovered from COVID-19.

This chain's CDR3 is CATSRDPGSEAFF. In DNA form, the CDR3 reads TGTGCCACCAGCAGAGATCCGGGATCTGAAGCTTTCTTT. The V gene is TRBV15, the J gene TRBJ1-1, with D unresolved. Germline CDR1 reads LNHNV; CDR2 reads YYDKDF (reference sequence). This CDR3 has 13 amino acids. The V and J ends lost 0 bases and 6 bases respectively, with 8 bases between them.